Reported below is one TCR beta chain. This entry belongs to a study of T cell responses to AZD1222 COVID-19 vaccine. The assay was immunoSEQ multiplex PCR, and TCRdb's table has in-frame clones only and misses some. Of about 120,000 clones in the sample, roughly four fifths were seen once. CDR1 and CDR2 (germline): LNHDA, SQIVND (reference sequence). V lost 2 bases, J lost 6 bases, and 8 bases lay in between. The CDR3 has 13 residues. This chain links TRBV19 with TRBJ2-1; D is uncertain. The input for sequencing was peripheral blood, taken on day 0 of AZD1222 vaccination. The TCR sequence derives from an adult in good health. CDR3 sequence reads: CASSIIGFNEQFF. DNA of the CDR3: TGTGCCAGTAGTATAATCGGATTCAATGAGCAGTTCTTC.